These T cell receptor beta chains were read from a single sample in a study of technical replicates of blood from a handful of donors. TCRdb's copy holds only in-frame clones and misses some; the assay was immunoSEQ multiplex PCR. There are about 94,000 clones in the sample; 95% occur only once, and 0.2% to 0.25% lies in the top ten. Sequences were obtained from T cells isolated from PBMCs. The receptors derive from a human donor in good health. Each CDR3 is given with its conserved first and last residue. The D gene is left open where the match is weak. For some rows the clone size is stated as once, few or many, or as a class when expanded; others skip it.

j_call	d_call	clone_size	v_call	cdr3_nt	cdr3_aa
TRBJ2-7	.	.	TRBV5-6	TGTGCCAGCAGCTTTTTGACAAGCTCCTACGAGCAGTACTTC	CASSFLTSSYEQYF
TRBJ2-2	TRBD2	.	TRBV19	TGTGCCAGTAGTGCGGGAGCTAACACCGGGGAGCTGTTTTTT	CASSAGANTGELFF
TRBJ2-1	.	.	TRBV7-8	TGTGCCAGCAGCTCGCAGGGGGGATCCTACAATGAGCAGTTCTTC	CASSSQGGSYNEQFF
TRBJ1-4	TRBD1	once	TRBV7-3	TGTGCCAGCAGCTTTAGCCCCTCGGGACAGAATAATGAAAAACTGTTTTTT	CASSFSPSGQNNEKLFF
TRBJ2-1	TRBD2	.	TRBV10-1	TGCGCCAGCAGGGGCGGGAGAGGCGGCGATGAGCAGTTCTTC	CASRGGRGGDEQFF
TRBJ2-2	TRBD1	once	TRBV4-1	TGCGCCAGCAGAATACAGGGGGCCACCGGGGAGCTGTTTTTT	CASRIQGATGELFF
TRBJ2-1	.	.	TRBV27	TGTGCCAGCAGGCGGGACAATGAGCAGTTCTTC	CASRRDNEQFF
TRBJ2-7	TRBD2	.	TRBV6-4	TGTGCCAGCAGTGATTTTCTAGCGGGAGCGAGGGAGCAGTACTTC	CASSDFLAGAREQYF
TRBJ1-6	.	.	TRBV5-1	TGCGCCAGCAGCCCCTCGAACAGGGTCGGCTCCTATAATTCACCCCTCCACTTT	CASSPSNRVGSYNSPLHF
TRBJ2-7	.	.	TRBV11-3	TGTGCCAGCAGCCCGGGAGCCTACGAGCAGTACTTC	CASSPGAYEQYF
TRBJ2-1	TRBD2	.	TRBV19	TGTGCCAGTAGCCCTACTAGCGGGAGGAATGAGCAGTTCTTC	CASSPTSGRNEQFF
TRBJ2-1	TRBD1	.	TRBV19	TGTGCCAGTCAGGGGGTTTTGAGTGAGCAGTTCTTC	CASQGVLSEQFF
TRBJ2-5	TRBD2	.	TRBV4-1	TGCGCCAGCAGCCAAGTAGCGGGAGATCTAGAGACCCAGTACTTC	CASSQVAGDLETQYF
TRBJ1-2	TRBD1	.	TRBV5-1	TGCGCCAGCAGCTTGGAGACAGGGCTCGACGGCTACACCTTC	CASSLETGLDGYTF
TRBJ1-2	.	.	TRBV7-8	TGTGCCAGCAGCAATCAGGCGGCAGGGGTCCACGGACCTGACTACACCTTC	CASSNQAAGVHGPDYTF
TRBJ2-2	TRBD2	.	TRBV11-3	TGTGCCAGCAGCTTTTCGGGACTAGTTTATTCCGGGGAGCTGTTTTTT	CASSFSGLVYSGELFF
TRBJ1-1	TRBD1	once	TRBV6-1	TGTGCCAGCAGTGAACACCGGGACAGTGAAGCTTTCTTT	CASSEHRDSEAFF
TRBJ2-2	TRBD1	.	TRBV4-1	TGCGCCAGCAGCCAAGCACAGGGGGCCGGGGAGCTGTTTTTT	CASSQAQGAGELFF
TRBJ1-3	TRBD1	once	TRBV4-1	TGCGCCAGCAGCCAATTGGGGACAGGCTCTGGAAACACCATATATTTT	CASSQLGTGSGNTIYF
TRBJ2-5	.	.	TRBV27	TGTGCCAGCAGGACTACAGGGTGGGAGACCCAGTACTTC	CASRTTGWETQYF
TRBJ1-2	TRBD1	.	TRBV5-1	TGCGCCAGCAGCTTGCCGGGACAGGAAGTTCTGGGTGGCTACACCTTC	CASSLPGQEVLGGYTF
TRBJ2-1	TRBD2	.	TRBV11-2	TGTGCCAGCAGCTCGGGGACTAGCGGGGGCCATGAGCAGTTCTTC	CASSSGTSGGHEQFF
TRBJ2-1	TRBD2	.	TRBV5-4	TGTGCCAGCAGGCGGGAGGTGAGCGGGGACTACAATGAGCAGTTCTTC	CASRREVSGDYNEQFF
TRBJ2-7	TRBD1	.	TRBV9	TGTGCCAGCAGCGCAGGACAGGCGTCAACCTACGAGCAGTACTTC	CASSAGQASTYEQYF
TRBJ1-1	TRBD1	.	TRBV18	TGTGCCAGCTCACCACTGTCCCCAGGGGGCGGTATGAACACTGAAGCTTTCTTT	CASSPLSPGGGMNTEAFF
TRBJ1-4	.	.	TRBV7-9	TGTGCCAGCAGCTTACCCGATGAACATAGACAGGCGATTAATGAAAAACTGTTTTTT	CASSLPDEHRQAINEKLFF
TRBJ1-1	.	.	TRBV7-3	TGTGCCAGCAGCTTCTTTGCGGGATCTGAAGCTTTCTTT	CASSFFAGSEAFF
TRBJ1-2	TRBD1	.	TRBV27	TGTGCCAGCAGTTCAAGGACAGGTTCCGCTCGTAATTTCGGCTACACCTTC	CASSSRTGSARNFGYTF
TRBJ1-6	.	.	TRBV6-1	TGTGCCAGCAGTCAGGGGCTAGAGTCACCCCTCCACTTT	CASSQGLESPLHF
TRBJ1-5	.	.	TRBV5-5	TGTGCCAGCAGCTTGGTGACTAATCAGCCCCAGCATTTT	CASSLVTNQPQHF
TRBJ2-5	.	.	TRBV2	TGTGCCAGCAGTAATGCAGGGTACCAAGAGACCCAGTACTTC	CASSNAGYQETQYF
TRBJ2-7	.	.	TRBV28	TGTGCCAGCAGTCCACCAGGGTCCGAGCAGTACTTC	CASSPPGSEQYF
TRBJ2-7	.	.	TRBV6-5	TGTGCCAGCAGTTATGGGACTCCGGCTCTTAGAAACGAGCAGTACTTC	CASSYGTPALRNEQYF
TRBJ2-5	.	.	TRBV5-4	TGTGCCAGCAGCCCGTCCTCAGGGAGGTGGAGAGAGACCCAGTACTTC	CASSPSSGRWRETQYF
TRBJ2-1	.	.	TRBV18	TGTGCCAGCTCACCACAGACAGGTTCTGAGCAGTTCTTC	CASSPQTGSEQFF
TRBJ2-5	.	.	TRBV7-9	TGTGCCAGCAGCTCCGGTTTGGACTATCGGAGCCAAGAGACCCAGTACTTC	CASSSGLDYRSQETQYF
TRBJ1-1	.	.	TRBV28	TGTGCCAGCCTCGCACAGAACACTGAAGCTTTCTTT	CASLAQNTEAFF
TRBJ2-7	.	.	TRBV6-1	TGTGCCAGCAGTGAAACCGGCTACGAGCAGTACTTC	CASSETGYEQYF
TRBJ2-7	TRBD1	.	TRBV5-1	TGCGCCAGCAGCTTGGACAGGGGGCAAAACGAGCAGTACTTC	CASSLDRGQNEQYF
TRBJ2-1	TRBD1	.	TRBV27	TGTGCCAGCAGACCTAAAGGCCTCCGGACAGGGGGCCTTAGATCCTACAATGAGCAGTTCTTC	CASRPKGLRTGGLRSYNEQFF
TRBJ1-2	.	once	TRBV7-9	TGTGCCAGCAGTTTGACAGGCGTATTCTATGGCTACACCTTC	CASSLTGVFYGYTF
TRBJ1-1	TRBD1	.	TRBV4-1	TGCGCCAGCAGTTCGAACCCCCGGGACAGGGAAAAGGGTACTGAAGCTTTCTTT	CASSSNPRDREKGTEAFF
TRBJ2-7	TRBD1	.	TRBV18	TGTGCCAGCTCACCAACGGGACAGGGGACCCCTCGGCAGTACTTC	CASSPTGQGTPRQYF
TRBJ2-2	TRBD2	.	TRBV6-6	TGTGCCAGCAGAGCTAGCGGGAACACCGGGGAGCTGTTTTTT	CASRASGNTGELFF
TRBJ1-4	TRBD1	.	TRBV9	TGTGCCAGCAGCGTAGGACAGGGGGCAACTAATGAAAAACTGTTTTTT	CASSVGQGATNEKLFF
TRBJ1-2	.	.	TRBV9	TGTGCCAGCAGCAACTTTGGGGGCTCGGGCTATGGCTACACCTTC	CASSNFGGSGYGYTF
TRBJ1-2	TRBD1	.	TRBV7-8	TGTGCCAGCAGCTTACGGGACAGCAACTATGGCTACACCTTC	CASSLRDSNYGYTF
TRBJ2-3	TRBD2	.	TRBV2	TGTGCCAGCCAACCGGGACTAGCGGGGAGCACAGATACGCAGTATTTT	CASQPGLAGSTDTQYF
TRBJ1-5	TRBD1	.	TRBV19	TGTGCCAGTAGTGCGCATCCGGGACAGTATAGCAATCAGCCCCAGCATTTT	CASSAHPGQYSNQPQHF
TRBJ1-2	TRBD1	.	TRBV27	TGTGCCAGCAGTTTCCTATCGACAGGGCCTAATGGCTACACCTTC	CASSFLSTGPNGYTF
TRBJ2-4	.	.	TRBV28	TGTGCCAGCAGTTCCCCGGGACACCTCGCCAAAAACATTCAGTACTTC	CASSSPGHLAKNIQYF
TRBJ1-1	.	.	TRBV6-6	TGTGCCAGCAGTTATTGGGGGCCCCCCACTGAAGCTTTCTTT	CASSYWGPPTEAFF